A selection of T cell receptor beta chains follows, all from one sample in a study of T-cell memory formation after mild COVID-19. TCRdb itself ran the 5' RACE reads through MiXCR, one entry per CDR3 protein. The data contain a few hundred thousand distinct CDR3 sequences, around 30% of them seen just once; the ten biggest clones take up 13%. Source material: PBMCs or a T cell subset sorted from them (not recorded which). These receptors all come from an adult woman who had mild COVID-19 (a few samples of this study predate the infection). Cell type and time point are not known. CDR3s include the opening cysteine and the closing phenylalanine or tryptophan. A D gene is named only where the DNA matches it firmly. Not every row has a clone size; where given, it reads once, few, many or a size class.

clone_size: few
d_call: -
j_call: TRBJ2-7
v_call: TRBV5-4
cdr3_length: 15
cdr3_nt: TGTGCCAGCAGCTCAACCAGAGGGAGCGACTACGAGCAGTACTTC
cdr3_aa: CASSSTRGSDYEQYF

clone_size: few
d_call: TRBD1
j_call: TRBJ2-1
v_call: TRBV4-2
cdr3_length: 14
cdr3_nt: TGTGCCAGCAGCCAACCGACAGGGGGCAATGAGCAGTTCTTC
cdr3_aa: CASSQPTGGNEQFF

clone_size: -
d_call: TRBD2
j_call: TRBJ2-7
v_call: TRBV5-1
cdr3_length: 18
cdr3_nt: TGCGCCAGCAGCCCCCGGGGGGGCGGGAGCGAGAGGGCCTACGAGCAGTACTTC
cdr3_aa: CASSPRGGGSERAYEQYF

clone_size: -
d_call: -
j_call: TRBJ1-5
v_call: TRBV7-8
cdr3_length: 15
cdr3_nt: TGTGCCAGCAGCCAGAAGTGGGCGGGCAATCAGCCCCAGCATTTT
cdr3_aa: CASSQKWAGNQPQHF

clone_size: few
d_call: -
j_call: TRBJ1-1
v_call: TRBV15
cdr3_length: 16
cdr3_nt: TGTGCCACCAGCAGAGGAAGAGGGGGGCAGAACACTGAAGCTTTCTTT
cdr3_aa: CATSRGRGGQNTEAFF

clone_size: -
d_call: -
j_call: TRBJ2-3
v_call: TRBV19
cdr3_length: 16
cdr3_nt: TGTGCCAGTAGTACAACGGGGACGGAATACACAGATACGCAGTATTTT
cdr3_aa: CASSTTGTEYTDTQYF

clone_size: -
d_call: TRBD1
j_call: TRBJ2-3
v_call: TRBV5-6
cdr3_length: 14
cdr3_nt: TGTGCCACGGGCTCGGTCAGGGGGACAGATACGCAGTATTTT
cdr3_aa: CATGSVRGTDTQYF

clone_size: -
d_call: TRBD2
j_call: TRBJ2-5
v_call: TRBV7-6
cdr3_length: 18
cdr3_nt: TGTGCCAGCAGCCCGGAGCGGGGTTTATATGCGATTCAAGAGACCCAGTACTTC
cdr3_aa: CASSPERGLYAIQETQYF

clone_size: -
d_call: -
j_call: TRBJ2-7
v_call: TRBV7-6
cdr3_length: 13
cdr3_nt: TGTGCCAGCAGCCGCGGGGACCACTACGAGCAGTACTTC
cdr3_aa: CASSRGDHYEQYF

clone_size: -
d_call: -
j_call: TRBJ2-7
v_call: TRBV4-1
cdr3_length: 14
cdr3_nt: TGCGCCAGCAGCCAGTTACAGGAATCCTACGAGCAGTACTTC
cdr3_aa: CASSQLQESYEQYF

clone_size: -
d_call: TRBD1
j_call: TRBJ2-6
v_call: TRBV4-2
cdr3_length: 18
cdr3_nt: TGTGCCAGCAGCCAAGAAACCCAGGGGGCATATGGGGCCAACGTCCTGACTTTC
cdr3_aa: CASSQETQGAYGANVLTF

clone_size: -
d_call: TRBD2
j_call: TRBJ2-1
v_call: TRBV9
cdr3_length: 14
cdr3_nt: TGTGCCAGCAGCGTAGCTCTAGCGGGGAATGAGCAGTTCTTC
cdr3_aa: CASSVALAGNEQFF

clone_size: -
d_call: TRBD1
j_call: TRBJ2-7
v_call: TRBV7-9
cdr3_length: 14
cdr3_nt: TGTGCCAGCATCCTTGGGACAGGGTACGGCGAGCAGTACTTC
cdr3_aa: CASILGTGYGEQYF

clone_size: few
d_call: -
j_call: TRBJ2-1
v_call: TRBV20-1
cdr3_length: 13
cdr3_nt: TGCAGTGCTAGGCCTGAGGCGGGGCGTGAGCAGTTCTTC
cdr3_aa: CSARPEAGREQFF

clone_size: -
d_call: TRBD2
j_call: TRBJ2-5
v_call: TRBV24-1
cdr3_length: 15
cdr3_nt: TGTGCCACCAGTGATTTATACGGGAGGGGAGAGACCCAGTACTTC
cdr3_aa: CATSDLYGRGETQYF

clone_size: -
d_call: -
j_call: TRBJ2-7
v_call: TRBV7-9
cdr3_length: 13
cdr3_nt: TGTGCCGGAGTTCCCGGGCCTGGATACGAGCAGTACTTC
cdr3_aa: CAGVPGPGYEQYF

clone_size: few
d_call: -
j_call: TRBJ2-6
v_call: TRBV15
cdr3_length: 18
cdr3_nt: TGTGCCACCAGCAGAGACCCTTTAGATTACTCTGGGGCCAACGTCCTGACTTTC
cdr3_aa: CATSRDPLDYSGANVLTF

clone_size: many
d_call: TRBD2
j_call: TRBJ2-1
v_call: TRBV20-1
cdr3_length: 15
cdr3_nt: TGCAGTGCTTATTTAGCGGGAGGGGGATGGAATGAGCAGTTCTTC
cdr3_aa: CSAYLAGGGWNEQFF

clone_size: -
d_call: TRBD1
j_call: TRBJ2-7
v_call: TRBV29-1
cdr3_length: 13
cdr3_nt: TGCAGCGTGGGGACAGGGAGGTCAGGCGAGCAGTACTTC
cdr3_aa: CSVGTGRSGEQYF

clone_size: -
d_call: -
j_call: TRBJ2-1
v_call: TRBV9
cdr3_length: 13
cdr3_nt: TGTGCCAGCAGCGTACCAGGGGAAAATGAGCAGTTCTTC
cdr3_aa: CASSVPGENEQFF

clone_size: few
d_call: TRBD2
j_call: TRBJ2-7
v_call: TRBV27
cdr3_length: 16
cdr3_nt: TGTGCCAGCAGTTTAGAAGGGACTAGCGGGAGCTACGAGCAGTACTTC
cdr3_aa: CASSLEGTSGSYEQYF

clone_size: few
d_call: -
j_call: TRBJ2-7
v_call: TRBV4-1
cdr3_length: 14
cdr3_nt: TGCGCCAGCAGCCGTGGCAGGGGTGTTTACGAGCAGTACTTC
cdr3_aa: CASSRGRGVYEQYF

clone_size: -
d_call: -
j_call: TRBJ1-1
v_call: TRBV5-1
cdr3_length: 14
cdr3_nt: TGCGCCAGCAGCTCCCAAAGCATGAACACTGAAGCTTTCTTT
cdr3_aa: CASSSQSMNTEAFF

clone_size: few
d_call: -
j_call: TRBJ2-7
v_call: TRBV7-9
cdr3_length: 15
cdr3_nt: TGTGCCAGCAGCTCAGGGACTGGCAGCTCCTACGAGCAGTACTTC
cdr3_aa: CASSSGTGSSYEQYF

clone_size: -
d_call: -
j_call: TRBJ1-1
v_call: TRBV7-2
cdr3_length: 15
cdr3_nt: TGTGCCAGCAGCTTACAAGGGGTCCGGAACACTGAAGCTTTCTTT
cdr3_aa: CASSLQGVRNTEAFF

clone_size: -
d_call: -
j_call: TRBJ1-5
v_call: TRBV5-5
cdr3_length: 15
cdr3_nt: TGTGCCAGCAGCATGGCAGGGTACCTCAATCAGCCCCAGCATTTT
cdr3_aa: CASSMAGYLNQPQHF

clone_size: -
d_call: -
j_call: TRBJ1-2
v_call: TRBV29-1
cdr3_length: 11
cdr3_nt: TGCAGCGTTGAAGCTGGGGGTGGCTACACCTTC
cdr3_aa: CSVEAGGGYTF

clone_size: -
d_call: TRBD1
j_call: TRBJ1-1
v_call: TRBV20-1
cdr3_length: 15
cdr3_nt: TGCAGTGCTTTTACCCCGGACAGGGCGAACACTGAAGCTTTCTTT
cdr3_aa: CSAFTPDRANTEAFF

clone_size: few
d_call: -
j_call: TRBJ2-2
v_call: TRBV7-2
cdr3_length: 15
cdr3_nt: TGTGCCAGCAGCCCCCGGGTCGTGAACACCGGGGAGCTGTTTTTT
cdr3_aa: CASSPRVVNTGELFF